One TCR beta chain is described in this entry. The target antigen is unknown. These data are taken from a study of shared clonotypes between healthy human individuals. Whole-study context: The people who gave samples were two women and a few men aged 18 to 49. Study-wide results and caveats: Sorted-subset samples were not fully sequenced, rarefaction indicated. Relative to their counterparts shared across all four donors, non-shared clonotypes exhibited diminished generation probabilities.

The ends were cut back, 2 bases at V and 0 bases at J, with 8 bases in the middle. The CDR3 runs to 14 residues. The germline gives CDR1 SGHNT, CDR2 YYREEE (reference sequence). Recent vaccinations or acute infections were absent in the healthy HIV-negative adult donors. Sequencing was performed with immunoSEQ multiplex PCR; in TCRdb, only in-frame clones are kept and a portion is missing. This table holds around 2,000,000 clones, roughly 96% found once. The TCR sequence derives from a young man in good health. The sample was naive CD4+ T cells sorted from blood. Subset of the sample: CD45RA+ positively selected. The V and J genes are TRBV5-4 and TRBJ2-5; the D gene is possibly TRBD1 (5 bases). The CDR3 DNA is TGTGCCAGCAGCTTTGGGGCCAACCAAGAGACCCAGTACTTC. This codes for CASSFGANQETQYF.